This entry concerns a single T cell receptor (beta chain). Unsorted PBMC replicate PCRs drew on about 0.3 ug DNA, representing approximately 27,000 T cell genomes. Unsorted PBMC DNA was sequenced on ten immunoSEQ deep assay plates. Repertoires were generated with immunoSEQ multiplex PCR, while TCRdb's copy carries only in-frame clones and drops some. This table holds fewer than 550,000 clones, about 79% found once. The data stem from a study of shared clonotypes between healthy human individuals. V shed 5 bases and J shed 7 bases, with 18 bases lying between them. The CDR3 contains 16 residues. CDR1 is LNHDA and CDR2 is SQIVND in the germline V gene (reference sequence).

Input material: PBMCs. The chain couples TRBV19 to TRBJ1-6; possibly TRBD1 for D (5 bases). The receptor was derived from a woman aged 40 to 50 in good health. Some clones in this sample may be carry-over from other donors' samples. In DNA form, the CDR3 reads TGTGCCAGTAGTTCCCAGGCCGGGGCAGCCAATTCACCCCTCCACTTT. This codes for CASSSQAGAANSPLHF.